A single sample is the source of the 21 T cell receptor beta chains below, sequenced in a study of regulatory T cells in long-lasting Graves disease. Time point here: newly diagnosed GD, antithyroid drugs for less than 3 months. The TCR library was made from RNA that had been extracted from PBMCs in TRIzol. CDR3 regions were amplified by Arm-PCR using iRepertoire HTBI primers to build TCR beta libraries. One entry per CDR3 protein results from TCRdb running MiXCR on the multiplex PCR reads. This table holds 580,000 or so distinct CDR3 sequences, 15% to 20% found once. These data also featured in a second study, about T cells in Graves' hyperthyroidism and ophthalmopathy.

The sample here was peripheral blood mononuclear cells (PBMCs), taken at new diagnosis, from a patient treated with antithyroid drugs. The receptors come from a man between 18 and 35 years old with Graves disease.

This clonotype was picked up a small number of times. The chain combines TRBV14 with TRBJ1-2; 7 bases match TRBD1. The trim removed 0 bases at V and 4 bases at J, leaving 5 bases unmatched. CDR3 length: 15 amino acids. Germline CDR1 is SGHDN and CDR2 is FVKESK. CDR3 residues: CASSQDFRGTYGYTF. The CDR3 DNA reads TGTGCCAGCAGCCAAGACTTCAGGGGGACCTATGGCTACACCTTC.

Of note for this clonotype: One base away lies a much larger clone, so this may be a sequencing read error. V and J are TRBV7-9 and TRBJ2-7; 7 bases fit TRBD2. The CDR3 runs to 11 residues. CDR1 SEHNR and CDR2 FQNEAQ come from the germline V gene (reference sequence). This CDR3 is CASSLGRRECF. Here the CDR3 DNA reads TGTGCCAGCAGCTTGGGGAGGCGGGAGTGCTTC.

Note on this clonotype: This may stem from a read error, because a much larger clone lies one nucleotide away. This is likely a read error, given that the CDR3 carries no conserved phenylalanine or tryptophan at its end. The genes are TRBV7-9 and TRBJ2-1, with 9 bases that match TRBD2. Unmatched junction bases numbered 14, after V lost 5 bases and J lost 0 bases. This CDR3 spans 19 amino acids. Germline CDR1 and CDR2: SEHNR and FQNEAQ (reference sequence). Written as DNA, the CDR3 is TGTGCCAGCAGCCGTAGCGGGAGCATAACTAGGAGCTCCTACAATGAGCAGTTCTGC. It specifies CASSRSGSITRSSYNEQFC.

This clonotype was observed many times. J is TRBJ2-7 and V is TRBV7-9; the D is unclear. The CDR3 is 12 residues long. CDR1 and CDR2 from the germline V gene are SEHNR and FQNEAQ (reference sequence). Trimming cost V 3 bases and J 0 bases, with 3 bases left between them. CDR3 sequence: CASSFGSYEQYF. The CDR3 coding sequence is TGTGCCAGCAGCTTCGGCTCCTACGAGCAGTACTTC.

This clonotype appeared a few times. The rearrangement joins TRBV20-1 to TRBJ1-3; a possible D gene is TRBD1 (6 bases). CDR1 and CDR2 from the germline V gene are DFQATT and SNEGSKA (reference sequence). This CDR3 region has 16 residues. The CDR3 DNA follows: TGCAGCACATTGGGGGCAGGGGAAACTACTGGAAACACCATATATTTT. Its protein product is CSTLGAGETTGNTIYF.

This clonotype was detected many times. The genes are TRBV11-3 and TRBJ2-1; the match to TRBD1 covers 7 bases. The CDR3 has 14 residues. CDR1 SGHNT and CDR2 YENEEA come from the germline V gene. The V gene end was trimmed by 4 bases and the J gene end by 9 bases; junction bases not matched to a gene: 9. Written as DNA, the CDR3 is TGTGCCAGCAGCTCCGACAGGGTCTCGAGTGAGCAGTTCTTC. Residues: CASSSDRVSSEQFF.

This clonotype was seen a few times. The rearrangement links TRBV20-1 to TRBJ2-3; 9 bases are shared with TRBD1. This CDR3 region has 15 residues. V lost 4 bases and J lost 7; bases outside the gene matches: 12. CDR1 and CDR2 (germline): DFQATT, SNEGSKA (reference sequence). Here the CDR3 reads CSAIARDRDGNTQYF. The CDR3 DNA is TGCAGTGCTATTGCCCGGGACAGGGATGGTAATACGCAGTATTTT.

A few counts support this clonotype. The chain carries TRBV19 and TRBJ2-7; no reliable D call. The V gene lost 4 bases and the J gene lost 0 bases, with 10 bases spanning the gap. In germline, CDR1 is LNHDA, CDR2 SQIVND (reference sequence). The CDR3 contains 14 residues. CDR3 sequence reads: CASSTGPASYEQYF. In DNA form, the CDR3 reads TGTGCCAGTAGTACCGGACCCGCCTCCTACGAGCAGTACTTC.

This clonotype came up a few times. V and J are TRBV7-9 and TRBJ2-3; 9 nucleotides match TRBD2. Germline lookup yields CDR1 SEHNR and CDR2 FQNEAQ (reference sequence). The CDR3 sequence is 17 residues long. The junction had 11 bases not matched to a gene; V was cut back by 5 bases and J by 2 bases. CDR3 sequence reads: CASSGLGGGRATDTQYF. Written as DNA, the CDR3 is TGTGCCAGCAGCGGCTTGGGGGGCGGGAGGGCCACAGATACGCAGTATTTT.

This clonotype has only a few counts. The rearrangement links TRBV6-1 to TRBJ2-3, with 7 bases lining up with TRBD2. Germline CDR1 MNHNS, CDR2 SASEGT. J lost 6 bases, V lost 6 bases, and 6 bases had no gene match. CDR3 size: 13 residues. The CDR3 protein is CASSRGGRDTQYF. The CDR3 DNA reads TGTGCCAGCAGCCGCGGGGGTCGGGATACGCAGTATTTT.

The CDR3 is CASSRGQALNTEAFF. The CDR3, as DNA: TGCGCCAGCAGCCGAGGACAAGCGTTAAACACTGAAGCTTTCTTT. The chain joins TRBV5-1 to TRBJ1-1; D might be TRBD1 (5 bases). CDR1 is SGHRS, CDR2 YFSETQ, per germline. This CDR3 is 15 amino acids long. Between the trimmed V and J ends, which lost 4 bases and 2 bases, there was a span of 15 bases.

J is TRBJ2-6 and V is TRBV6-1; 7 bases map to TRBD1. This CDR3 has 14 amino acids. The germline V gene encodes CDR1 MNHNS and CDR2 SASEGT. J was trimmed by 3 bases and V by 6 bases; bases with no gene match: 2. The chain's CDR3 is CASSWTGGANVLTF. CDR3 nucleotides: TGTGCCAGCAGCTGGACAGGTGGGGCCAACGTCCTGACTTTC.

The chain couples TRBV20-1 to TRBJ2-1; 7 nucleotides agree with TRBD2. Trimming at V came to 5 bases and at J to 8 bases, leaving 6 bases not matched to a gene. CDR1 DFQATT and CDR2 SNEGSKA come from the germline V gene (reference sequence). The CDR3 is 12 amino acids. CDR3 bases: TGCAGTGCTCCGGGGGGAGCAGATGAGCAGTTCTTC. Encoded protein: CSAPGGADEQFF.

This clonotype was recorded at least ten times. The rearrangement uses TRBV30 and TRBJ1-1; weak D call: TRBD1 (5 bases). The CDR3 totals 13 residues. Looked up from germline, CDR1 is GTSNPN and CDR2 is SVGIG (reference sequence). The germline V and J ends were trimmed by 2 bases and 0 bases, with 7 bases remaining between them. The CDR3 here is CAWSPGVNTEAFF. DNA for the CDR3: TGTGCCTGGAGTCCGGGGGTGAACACTGAAGCTTTCTTT.

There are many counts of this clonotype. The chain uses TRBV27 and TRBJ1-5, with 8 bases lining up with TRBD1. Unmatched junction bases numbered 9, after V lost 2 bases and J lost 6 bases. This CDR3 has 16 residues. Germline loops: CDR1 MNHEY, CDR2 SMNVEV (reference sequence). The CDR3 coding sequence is TGTGCCAGCAGTTTACGGGCAGGGGGCCTAATTCAGCCCCAGCATTTT. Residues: CASSLRAGGLIQPQHF.

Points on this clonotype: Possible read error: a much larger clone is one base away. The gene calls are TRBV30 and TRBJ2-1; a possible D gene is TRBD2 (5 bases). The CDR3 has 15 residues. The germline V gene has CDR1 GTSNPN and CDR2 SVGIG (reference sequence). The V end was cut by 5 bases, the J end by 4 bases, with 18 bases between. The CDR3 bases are TGTGCCTGGCTCCCGGAAAAGCGGAATTACAATGAGCAGTTCTTC. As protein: CAWLPEKRNYNEQFF.

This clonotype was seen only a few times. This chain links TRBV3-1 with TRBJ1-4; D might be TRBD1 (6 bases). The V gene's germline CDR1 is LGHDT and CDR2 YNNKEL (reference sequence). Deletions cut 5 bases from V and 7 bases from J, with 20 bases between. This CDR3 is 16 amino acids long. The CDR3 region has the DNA TGTGCCAGCAGCGAAGCCCCTCGGGGGGCGGGTGAAAAACTGTTTTTT. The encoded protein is CASSEAPRGAGEKLFF.

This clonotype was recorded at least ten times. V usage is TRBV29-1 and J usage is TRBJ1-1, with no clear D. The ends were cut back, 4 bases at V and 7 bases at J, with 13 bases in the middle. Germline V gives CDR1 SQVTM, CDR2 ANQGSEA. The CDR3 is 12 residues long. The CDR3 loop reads CSVVLGPDEAFF. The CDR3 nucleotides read TGCAGCGTTGTCCTTGGGCCCGATGAAGCTTTCTTT.

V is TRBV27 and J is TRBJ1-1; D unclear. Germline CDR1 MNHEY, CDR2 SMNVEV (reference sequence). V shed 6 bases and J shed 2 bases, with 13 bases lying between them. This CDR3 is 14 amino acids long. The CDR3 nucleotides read TGTGCCAGCAGGCTGACACAAGCCAACACTGAAGCTTTCTTT. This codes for CASRLTQANTEAFF.

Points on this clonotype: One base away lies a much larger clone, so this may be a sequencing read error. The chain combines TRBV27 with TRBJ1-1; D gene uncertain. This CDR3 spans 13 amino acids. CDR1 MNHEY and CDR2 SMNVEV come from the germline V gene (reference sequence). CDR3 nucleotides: TGTGCCAGCAGTTTTTTACAGAACGCTGAAGCTTTCTTT. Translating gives CASSFLQNAEAFF.

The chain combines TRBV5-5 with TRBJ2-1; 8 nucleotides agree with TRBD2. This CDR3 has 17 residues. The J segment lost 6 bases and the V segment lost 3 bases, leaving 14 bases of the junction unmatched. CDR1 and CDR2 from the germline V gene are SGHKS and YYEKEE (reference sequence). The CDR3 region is CASSSSAPGGPPNEQFF. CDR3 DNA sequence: TGTGCCAGCAGCTCATCGGCGCCGGGAGGGCCCCCCAATGAGCAGTTCTTC. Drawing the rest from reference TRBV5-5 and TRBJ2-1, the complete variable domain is DAGVTQSPTHLIKTRGQQVTLRCSPISGHKSVSWYQQVLGQGPQFIFQYYEKEERGRGNFPDRFSARQFPNYSSELNVNALLLGDSALYLCASSSSAPGGPPNEQFFGPGTRLTVL.